This T cell receptor (beta chain) was identified in a study of beta chain features in type 1 diabetes. With respect to this clone: Its antigen is unknown.

The authors reverse transcribed all of the isolated RNA, so sequencing captured expressed TCRB transcripts. Clones were read by immunoSEQ multiplex PCR, and TCRdb kept only the in-frame ones, dropping some. The sample carries roughly 300,000 clones, 13% to 15% recorded once. Study-wide points: Among patients, naive, central memory and Treg TCRB repertoires appeared more similar than among healthy donors.

Input material: central memory CD4+ T cells from blood. This sequence was found in a man in his thirties or forties in good health.

The CDR3 DNA is TGTGCCAGCATGGGGGGGAGCTCCTACGAGCAGTACGTC. Its protein is CASMGGSSYEQYV. The chain is built from TRBV6-6 and TRBJ2-7; 7 bases fit TRBD2. The germline V gene encodes CDR1 MNHNY and CDR2 SVGAGI (reference sequence). The CDR3 length is 13 residues. V shed 7 bases, J shed 0 bases, and the junction held 3 bases outside the gene matches.